Below are 14 T cell receptor beta chains sequenced from a single sample in a study of shared clonotypes between healthy human individuals. Here immunoSEQ multiplex PCR was the method, and the copy in TCRdb shows in-frame clones only, minus some. The table includes 2 million to 2.5 million clones, under 95% detected once. Sequenced input: naive CD4+ T cells from PBMCs. Subset reported: CD45RA+ positively selected. Source of these receptors: a young man in good health. Some clones in this sample may be carry-over from other donors' samples.

The V gene is TRBV7-6, the J gene TRBJ2-1; 13 nucleotides agree with TRBD2. CDR3 length: 19 residues. With 5 bases clipped from V and 0 bases from J, the junction kept 10 bases outside the gene matches. Looked up from germline, CDR1 is SGHVS and CDR2 is FNYEAQ. The CDR3 DNA is TGTGCCAGCAGCACCCGACTAGCGGGAGGCTCGAGCTCCTACAATGAGCAGTTCTTC. Translated: CASSTRLAGGSSSYNEQFF.

A few counts support this clone. The chain employs TRBV18 and TRBJ1-2; D is possibly TRBD1 (5 bases). Trimming removed 2 bases at V and 2 bases at J, with 9 bases between. CDR1 is KGHSH and CDR2 is LQKENI in the germline V gene. The CDR3 sequence is 14 residues long. The DNA of the CDR3 is TGTGCCAGCTCACCAGACAGAATAAACTATGGCTACACCTTC. Translation: CASSPDRINYGYTF.

The chain joins TRBV7-2 to TRBJ2-7; 12 bases align to TRBD2. With V trimmed by 3 bases and J by 2 bases, 5 bases remained unmatched. CDR1 SGHTA and CDR2 FQGNSA come from the germline V gene. This CDR3 is 16 amino acids long. CDR3 residues: CASSFGTSGSAYEQYF. Written as DNA, the CDR3 is TGTGCCAGCAGCTTTGGGACTAGCGGGTCGGCCTACGAGCAGTACTTC.

As to this clone: The sample holds other DNA sequences that translate to the same CDR3. The chain is built from TRBV28 and TRBJ2-7, with D hard to call. The length of the CDR3 is 14 residues. V dropped 1 base and J dropped 3 bases, with 10 bases sitting between them. Germline values: CDR1 MDHEN, CDR2 SYDVKM. The CDR3 nucleotides read TGTGCCAGCAGTTTATCACGTGTCGGCTACGAGCAGTACTTC. Its protein product is CASSLSRVGYEQYF.

The CDR3 loop reads CASSHGTSVDEQFF. Here the CDR3 DNA reads TGTGCCAGTAGTCACGGGACTAGCGTCGATGAGCAGTTCTTC. The chain carries TRBV19 and TRBJ2-1, with 10 bases aligning to TRBD2. CDR1 and CDR2 (germline): LNHDA, SQIVND (reference sequence). The CDR3 has 14 residues. V shed 5 bases, J shed 8 bases, and the junction held 6 bases outside the gene matches. Looking up the rest from reference TRBV19 and TRBJ2-1 gives the full variable domain: DGGITQSPKYLFRKEGQNVTLSCEQNLNHDAMYWYRQDPGQGLRLIYYSQIVNDFQKGDIAEGYSVSREKKESFPLTVTSAQKNPTAFYLCASSHGTSVDEQFFGPGTRLTVL.

V is TRBV7-6 and J is TRBJ2-2; tentative D call: TRBD2 (6 bases). V gave up 5 bases and J gave up 4 bases, with 23 bases separating them. The germline V gene has CDR1 SGHVS and CDR2 FNYEAQ. The CDR3 contains 18 residues. The CDR3 sequence: CASSPQAILGTSTGELFF. CDR3 DNA: TGTGCCAGCAGCCCCCAGGCAATCTTGGGGACTTCCACCGGGGAGCTGTTTTTT.

The V gene is TRBV28, the J gene TRBJ2-7; TRBD1 agrees at 8 bases. Germline-derived CDR1 and CDR2 are MDHEN and SYDVKM. The CDR3 totals 15 residues. J gave up 4 bases and V 6 bases, and 11 bases lay outside the gene matches. The CDR3, as DNA: TGTGCCAGCAGGGGACAGGCCGCCTGGGGGTACGAGCAGTACTTC. Translation gives CASRGQAAWGYEQYF.

This clone has only one observation. V gene TRBV2 combines with J gene TRBJ2-5; the D gene is possibly TRBD2 (6 bases). The CDR3 totals 14 residues. CDR1 and CDR2 from the germline V gene are SNHLY and FYNNEI. Trimming pared 1 base from V and 5 bases from J, leaving 11 bases between. The DNA of the CDR3 is TGTGCCAGCAGTGAAGTAACGGGAGCGGAGACCCAGTACTTC. Translating gives CASSEVTGAETQYF. The full variable domain, completed using reference TRBV2 and TRBJ2-5, is EPEVTQTPSHQVTQMGQEVILRCVPISNHLYFYWYRQILGQKVEFLVSFYNNEISEKSEIFDDQFSVERPDGSNFTLKIRSTKLEDSAMYFCASSEVTGAETQYFGPGTRLLVL.

The chain carries TRBV28 and TRBJ2-7, with D hard to call. V was trimmed by 4 bases and J by 2 bases, leaving 12 bases between them. The germline V gene has CDR1 MDHEN and CDR2 SYDVKM. The CDR3 spans 14 residues. The CDR3 sequence: CASSWGSNTYEQYF. The CDR3 nucleotides read TGTGCCAGCAGTTGGGGTTCTAATACCTACGAGCAGTACTTC.

The V call is TRBV6-6, the J call TRBJ2-2; tentative D call: TRBD2 (7 bases). This CDR3 is 16 amino acids long. The germline V and J ends were trimmed by 10 bases and 1 base, with 19 bases remaining between them. Germline CDR1 reads MNHNY; CDR2 reads SVGAGI (reference sequence). CDR3 region: CATRDNGLVNTGELFF. For the CDR3, the DNA is TGTGCCACCCGGGACAACGGACTAGTGAACACCGGGGAGCTGTTTTTT.

This chain uses TRBV5-1 with TRBJ2-3; D is possibly TRBD1 (5 bases). Germline V gene sequence: CDR1 SGHRS, CDR2 YFSETQ. This CDR3 is built from 16 residues. V lost 4 bases and J 1 base, leaving 16 bases between the germline ends. The CDR3 DNA is TGCGCCAGCAGCACACTACCTCTAGGGGGCACAGATACGCAGTATTTT. Protein product: CASSTLPLGGTDTQYF.

This chain joins TRBV18 and TRBJ2-5; TRBD1 matches 11 bases. The CDR3 totals 16 residues. V dropped 3 bases and J dropped 3; count of bases not matched to a gene: 6. Germline V gene sequence: CDR1 KGHSH, CDR2 LQKENI. DNA of the CDR3: TGTGCCAGCTCACCGTTTGGACAGGGGGCCAAAGAGACCCAGTACTTC. Its protein product is CASSPFGQGAKETQYF.

This chain connects TRBV27 to TRBJ2-3, with D maybe TRBD1 (5 bases). The germline gives CDR1 MNHEY, CDR2 SMNVEV (reference sequence). This CDR3 contains 14 residues. V dropped 5 bases and J dropped 2 bases, with 11 bases sitting between them. Here the CDR3 reads CASSTLTVTDTQYF. The CDR3 region has the DNA TGTGCCAGCAGTACCCTGACAGTCACAGATACGCAGTATTTT.

The sample holds a few counts of this clone. The chain links TRBV6-5 to TRBJ1-1, with 7 positions matching TRBD1. This CDR3 has 13 residues. V gave up 8 bases and J gave up 1 base; unmatched junction bases: 4. From germline, CDR1 is MNHEY and CDR2 SVGAGI. The CDR3 DNA reads as TGTGCCAGCTACAGGGGTCCGAACACTGAAGCTTTCTTT. Translated: CASYRGPNTEAFF.